Detailed here is one TCR beta chain. Its antigen remains unidentified. Base qualities are missing; no much larger clone stands one base away. Collaborating institutions collected whole blood in K2EDTA tubes following their own protocols. For TCRbeta analysis, collaborators shipped samples in one of three forms: frozen whole blood, isolated PBMCs, or DNA extracted from either of those sample types. The germline V gene gives CDR1 as SGHTA and CDR2 as FQGNSA. Its CDR3 holds 17 amino acids, cysteine through phenylalanine. The read is trimmed to its CDR3 DNA, 51 bases read in frame from base 1. The junction carries 15 bases between V and J, which are trimmed by 1 base and 0 bases respectively. The sample originates from a study of blood T cell repertoires in COVID-19 (dated by TCRdb to the early 2020s). A note on the overall study: Samples covering the acute and convalescent phases of COVID-19 were provided by collaborators in the United States, Italy and Spain. The material from the prospective study consisted of cDNA or gDNA derived from T cells, B-cell-depleted T cells, or PBMCs. Subjects who had been exposed to COVID-19, were actively infected with it, or had recovered from it provided the deeply sampled blood TCRbeta repertoires that made up the dataset. The repertoires were released in a freely available public database meant as a resource for research on the immune response to SARS-CoV-2. The samples were drawn from two sources: the first 160 participants of the ongoing ImmuneRACE study, and some 1,300 subjects contributed by 6 global collaborators. Sample metadata almost always included a de-identified subject ID, COVID-19 status, age in years and sex. HLA class I and class II types, where available, came from metadata supplied by the sample provider rather than from assay-based typing. Study-wide findings and limitations: How much clinical and demographic metadata was included differed by source and by participant, and the metadata was provided uncurated.

TCRbeta CDR3 regions were amplified from genomic DNA using the immunoSEQ Assay, a bias-controlled multiplex PCR. Processing in the source paper ran as follows. The number of nucleated cells in each sample was estimated from the amplification of reference gene primers within the assay. To quantify the absolute abundance of each unique TCRbeta CDR3 rearrangement, sequence reads were collapsed and filtered. For each sample, productive Simpson clonality was calculated as the square root of Simpson's diversity index over productive rearrangements. The source is immuneACCESS, and TCRdb retained only in-frame sequences with V and J called. Part of the clones is not carried over; for the studies checked, unresolved V genes explain less than half of this, and the remainder is unexplained. Clone size and the V and J calls come from that table; the DNA yielded D and trimming. This sample lists fewer than 60,000 clones; 80% to 90% were detected once. 12% of the sample is held by the ten biggest clonotypes.

The chain is assembled from TRBV7-2 and TRBJ2-5; the D gene is unclear. The sequence came from a human donor with active COVID-19. The donor label of this sample is uncertain. The sequenced sample was peripheral blood. The CDR3 region has the sequence CASSLVPITRNQETQYF. The DNA reads TGTGCCAGCAGCTTAGTTCCCATCACACGAAACCAAGAGACCCAGTACTTC.